This T cell receptor (beta chain) was identified during a study of blood T cell repertoires in COVID-19. Study overall: T cells, B-cell-depleted T cells, or PBMCs provided the cDNA or gDNA that served as material.

Source study methods: The authors estimated nucleated cell counts from reference gene primer amplification. Profiled with immunoSEQ multiplex PCR; TCRdb holds only in-frame clones, not every one. That table furnishes V, J and clone size, whereas the DNA furnished D and trimming. The sample has 84,000 or so clones; less than 85% are singletons. CDR3 length equals 15 residues. The trim removed 2 bases at V and 8 bases at J, leaving 8 bases unmatched. In germline, CDR1 is MNHNS, CDR2 SASEGT. Input material: peripheral blood. This TCR was recovered from a woman older than 75 with acute or convalescent COVID-19. The V call is TRBV6-1, the J call TRBJ1-4; 7 nucleotides agree with TRBD1. CDR3 amino acids: CASSESVWDSEKLFF. The CDR3 DNA sequence: TGTGCCAGCAGTGAATCAGTCTGGGACAGCGAAAAACTGTTTTTT.